Listed below are T cell receptor beta chains from one sample, sequenced in a study of blood T cell repertoires in COVID-19. The data were produced by immunoSEQ multiplex PCR, yet TCRdb's version contains in-frame clones alone and is incomplete. The table has tens of thousands of clones, roughly 82% seen once. The sequenced material came from peripheral blood. These receptors were collected from a human donor in a cohort sampled during active COVID-19. CDR3s include the opening cysteine and the closing phenylalanine or tryptophan. The order of the fields is clone size, J gene, V gene, CDR3 protein. Part of the rows lack a size; the others show once, few, many or a class for expanded clones.

>few|TRBJ1-2|TRBV4-2
CASSQDYLRDSNYGYTF
>few|TRBJ2-6|TRBV11-2
CASSSGESLGANVLTF
>-|TRBJ1-6|TRBV18
CASSETGRNSPLHF
>-|TRBJ2-3|TRBV19
CASFGTSTDTQYF
>-|TRBJ1-1|TRBV19
CASSILGDRVEAFF
>-|TRBJ2-7|TRBV7-9
CASSFGGGNGEQYF
>-|TRBJ1-1|TRBV5-1
CASSLQGADTEAFF
>-|TRBJ2-3|TRBV19
CASSIDLGAGGISDTQYF
>-|TRBJ1-4|TRBV14
CASSQDVGGRGKKLFF
>-|TRBJ1-5|TRBV18
CASSDSTGRNQPQHF
>-|TRBJ1-5|TRBV5-5
CASSLGRGGQPQHF
>-|TRBJ1-5|TRBV7-9
CANGTGGNQPQHF
>-|TRBJ2-7|TRBV7-2
CASSLGPSPYEQYF
>once|TRBJ1-5|TRBV20-1
CSASRDRYQPQHF
>-|TRBJ2-7|TRBV5-1
CASSLSTGPYEQYF
>-|TRBJ1-1|TRBV27
CASSLNRAGGTEAFF
>-|TRBJ1-5|TRBV11-2
CASSLDLELPQHF
>-|TRBJ2-3|TRBV18
CASSPSGDTQYF
>-|TRBJ1-1|TRBV2
CAKRVMNTEAFF
>-|TRBJ1-5|TRBV13
CASSLRNNQPQHF
>-|TRBJ1-2|TRBV25-1
CASRANGGGYTF
>-|TRBJ1-4|TRBV6-5
CASTDGEGSVEKLFF
>few|TRBJ1-5|TRBV29-1
CSVTGTDSNQPQHF
>-|TRBJ2-6|TRBV20-1
CSASGAGAGANVLTF
>-|TRBJ1-3|TRBV7-9
CASSNIQGRTGGRTGNTIYF
>-|TRBJ2-7|TRBV12-3/TRBV12-4
CASSLIVPYEQYF
>-|TRBJ1-6|TRBV5-8
CASSQGPGGINSPLHF
>-|TRBJ1-3|TRBV7-3
CASSLYPGPGNTIYF
>-|TRBJ2-1|TRBV5-4
CASSLKLLAGNNEQFF
>-|TRBJ2-1|TRBV13
CASSLVSAGGQHNEQFF
>-|TRBJ2-7|TRBV6-1
CASSEQFDSYEQYF
>-|TRBJ2-3|TRBV19
CASSMPSSNTQYF
>once|TRBJ1-1|TRBV6-4
CASSADMNTEAFF
>-|TRBJ2-3|TRBV7-9
CASTRQGSTDTQYF
>-|TRBJ2-2|TRBV10-3
CAISESRPPSTGELFF
>-|TRBJ2-3|TRBV11-2
CASSSTPGLASDTQYF
>-|TRBJ1-2|TRBV19
CAIKASGGVGYTF
>-|TRBJ2-1|TRBV19
CASSKGANSYNEQFF
>-|TRBJ2-7|TRBV27
CASSLGWTGRVYEQYF
>-|TRBJ2-3|TRBV7-8
CASSWRASGGSDTQYF
>-|TRBJ1-1|TRBV6-5
CASSYAENTEAFF
>-|TRBJ1-5|TRBV7-8
CASSLAGLQGYSNQPQHF
>-|TRBJ1-1|TRBV6-6
CASSYLDRAPFEAFF
>-|TRBJ1-1|TRBV9
CASSVQGTEAFF
>-|TRBJ1-6|TRBV5-8
CASRYRDRNSPLHF
>-|TRBJ2-3|TRBV30
CAWSEQGKETQYF